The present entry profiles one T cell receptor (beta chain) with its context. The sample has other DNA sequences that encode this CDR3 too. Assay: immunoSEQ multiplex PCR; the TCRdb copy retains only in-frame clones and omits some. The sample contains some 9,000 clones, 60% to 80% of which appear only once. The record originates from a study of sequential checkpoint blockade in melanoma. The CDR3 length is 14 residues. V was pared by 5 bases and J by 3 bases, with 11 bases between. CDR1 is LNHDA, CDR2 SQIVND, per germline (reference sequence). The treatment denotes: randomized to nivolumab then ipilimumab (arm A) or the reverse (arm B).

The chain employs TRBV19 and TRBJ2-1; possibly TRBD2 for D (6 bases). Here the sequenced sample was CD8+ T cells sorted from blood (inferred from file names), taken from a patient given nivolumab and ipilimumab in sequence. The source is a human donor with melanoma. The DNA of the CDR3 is TGTGCCAGTAGTCGCGGCGGGGACTACAATGAGCAGTTCTTC. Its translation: CASSRGGDYNEQFF.